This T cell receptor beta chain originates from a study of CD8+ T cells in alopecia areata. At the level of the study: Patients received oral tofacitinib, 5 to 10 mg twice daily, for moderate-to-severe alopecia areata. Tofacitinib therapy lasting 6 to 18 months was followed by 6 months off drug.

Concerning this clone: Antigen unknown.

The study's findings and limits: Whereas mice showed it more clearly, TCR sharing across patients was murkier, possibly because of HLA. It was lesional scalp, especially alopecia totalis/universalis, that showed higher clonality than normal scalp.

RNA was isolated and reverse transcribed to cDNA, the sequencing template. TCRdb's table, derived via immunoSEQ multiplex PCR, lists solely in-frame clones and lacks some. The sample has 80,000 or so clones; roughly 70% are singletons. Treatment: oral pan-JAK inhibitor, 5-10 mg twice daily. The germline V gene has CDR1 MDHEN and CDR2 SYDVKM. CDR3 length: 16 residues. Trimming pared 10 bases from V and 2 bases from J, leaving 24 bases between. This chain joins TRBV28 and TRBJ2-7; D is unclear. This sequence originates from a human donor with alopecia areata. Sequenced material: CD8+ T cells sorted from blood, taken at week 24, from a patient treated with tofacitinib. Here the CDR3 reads CATRPLRRILTYEQYF. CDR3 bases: TGTGCCACCCGACCGCTCAGACGGATTCTTACCTACGAGCAGTACTTC.